The 10 T cell receptor beta chains listed next were all sequenced from one sample in a study of blood T cell repertoires in COVID-19. The assay was immunoSEQ multiplex PCR, and TCRdb's table has in-frame clones only and misses some. The sample holds roughly 200,000 clones, roughly 81% seen once. Sequences were obtained from peripheral blood. The receptors were gathered from a middle-aged woman with COVID-19, enrolled during active disease.

V is TRBV30 and J is TRBJ1-5; D not resolved. The V end was cut by 1 base, the J end by 6 bases, with 10 bases between. The germline gives CDR1 GTSNPN, CDR2 SVGIG (reference sequence). The CDR3 extends over 13 amino acids. The CDR3, as DNA: TGTGCCTGGAGTGGAGGGAACACTCAGCCCCAGCATTTT. Its protein is CAWSGGNTQPQHF. Complete variable domain (other parts from reference TRBV30 and TRBJ1-5): SQTIHQWPATLVQPVGSPLSLECTVEGTSNPNLYWYRQAAGRGLQLLFYSVGIGQISSEVPQNLSASRPQDRQFILSSKKLLLSDSGFYLCAWSGGNTQPQHFGDGTRLSIL.

The rearrangement links TRBV30 to TRBJ1-2, with D unresolved. This CDR3 region has 11 residues. Trimming shortened V by 2 bases and J by 8 bases, and 9 bases separated the two germline ends. In germline, CDR1 is GTSNPN, CDR2 SVGIG (reference sequence). CDR3 in DNA: TGTGCCTGGAGTCAAGAGGGCGGCTACACCTTC. It yields the protein CAWSQEGGYTF.

The chain uses TRBV5-1 and TRBJ2-7; no definite D call. The CDR3 covers 15 residues. V was clipped by 0 bases and J by 0 bases, with 10 bases between them. From germline, CDR1 is SGHRS and CDR2 YFSETQ. In DNA, the CDR3 is TGCGCCAGCAGCTTGGACAGCCTACGCTCCTACGAGCAGTACTTC. It codes for CASSLDSLRSYEQYF.

V is TRBV4-2 and J is TRBJ1-3; D may be TRBD1 (5 bases). Trimming cost V 0 bases and J 0 bases, with 12 bases left between them. The germline V gene encodes CDR1 LGHNA and CDR2 YNFKEQ. This CDR3 is built from 17 residues. CDR3 bases: TGTGCCAGCAGCCAAGATTTCCCGGGACTCTCTGGAAACACCATATATTTT. Protein sequence: CASSQDFPGLSGNTIYF.

This sequence joins TRBV5-5 and TRBJ2-5; weak D call: TRBD2 (5 bases). The germline V gene encodes CDR1 SGHKS and CDR2 YYEKEE (reference sequence). The CDR3 loop spans 14 amino acids. V was clipped by 4 bases and J by 1 base, with 11 bases between them. The CDR3 DNA reads as TGTGCCAGCAGCGTGACGGGAATCCAAGAGACCCAGTACTTC. Protein: CASSVTGIQETQYF.

CDR3 sequence: CAWSANIRNEQFF. The CDR3 DNA follows: TGTGCCTGGAGTGCTAATATCCGCAATGAGCAGTTCTTC. V and J are TRBV30 and TRBJ2-1; no definite D call. V was pared by 1 base and J by 6 bases, with 10 bases between. Germline CDR1 reads GTSNPN; CDR2 reads SVGIG (reference sequence). This CDR3 spans 13 amino acids.

The CDR3: CATSHLGRETQYF. CDR3 bases: TGTGCCACCAGCCATCTGGGGCGGGAGACCCAGTACTTC. The chain couples TRBV15 to TRBJ2-5; D might be TRBD1 (5 bases). CDR3 length equals 13 residues. Germline assignment: CDR1 LNHNV and CDR2 YYDKDF (reference sequence). Trimming took 5 bases from V and 5 from J, leaving 12 bases between them.

The rearrangement links TRBV2 to TRBJ2-1; D is perhaps TRBD2 (6 bases). Trimming removed 5 bases at V and 7 bases at J, with 21 bases between. The CDR3 is made up of 16 amino acids. The V gene's germline CDR1 is SNHLY and CDR2 FYNNEI. DNA of the CDR3: TGTGCCAGCAGTTCCCCTGAGGGTAGCGGAGGGAATGAGCAGTTCTTC. Translated: CASSSPEGSGGNEQFF.

The chain couples TRBV28 to TRBJ2-7, with 10 bases fitting TRBD2. Germline loops: CDR1 MDHEN, CDR2 SYDVKM. The CDR3 contains 15 residues. The trim removed 10 bases at V and 2 bases at J, leaving 11 bases unmatched. CDR3 residues: CATLNSGRIAYEQYF. In nucleotides, the CDR3 is TGTGCCACCCTAAATAGCGGGAGGATCGCCTACGAGCAGTACTTC. Full variable domain (rest looked up from reference TRBV28 and TRBJ2-7): DVKVTQSSRYLVKRTGEKVFLECVQDMDHENMFWYRQDPGLGLRLIYFSYDVKMKEKGDIPEGYSVSREKKERFSLILESASTNQTSMYLCATLNSGRIAYEQYFGPGTRLTVT.

The rearrangement links TRBV6-5 to TRBJ2-1, with 7 bases identical to TRBD1. Germline-derived CDR1 and CDR2 are MNHEY and SVGAGI. The V gene end was trimmed by 6 bases and the J gene end by 2 bases; junction bases not matched to a gene: 7. The CDR3 totals 15 residues. In DNA form, the CDR3 reads TGTGCCAGCAGAGATCGGACAGGTGCCTACAATGAGCAGTTCTTC. This sequence encodes CASRDRTGAYNEQFF.